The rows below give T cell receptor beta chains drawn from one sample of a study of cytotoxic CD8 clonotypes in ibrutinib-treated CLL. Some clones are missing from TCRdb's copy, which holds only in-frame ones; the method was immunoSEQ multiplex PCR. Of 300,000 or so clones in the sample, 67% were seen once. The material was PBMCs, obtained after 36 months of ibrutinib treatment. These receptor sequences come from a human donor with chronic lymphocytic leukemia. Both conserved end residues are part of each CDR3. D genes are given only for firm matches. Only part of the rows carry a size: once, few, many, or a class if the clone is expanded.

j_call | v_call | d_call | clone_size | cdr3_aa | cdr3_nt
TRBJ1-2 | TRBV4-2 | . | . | CASSQDRRFNRANYGYTF | TGTGCCAGCAGCCAAGACCGGAGATTCAACAGGGCTAACTATGGCTACACCTTC
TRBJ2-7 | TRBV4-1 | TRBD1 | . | CASSVQGARLYEQYF | TGCGCCAGCAGCGTTCAGGGGGCCCGACTCTACGAGCAGTACTTC
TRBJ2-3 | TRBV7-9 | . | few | CASSSSFGTDTQYF | TGTGCCAGCAGCTCTAGCTTCGGCACAGATACGCAGTATTTT
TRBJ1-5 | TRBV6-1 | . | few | CASSQGDDQPQHF | TGTGCCAGCAGTCAAGGGGATGATCAGCCCCAGCATTTT
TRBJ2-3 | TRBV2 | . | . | CASIATRDTQYF | TGTGCCAGCATCGCCACCAGGGATACGCAGTATTTT
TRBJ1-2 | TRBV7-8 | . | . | CASSQGSEYYGYTF | TGTGCCAGCAGCCAGGGGTCAGAGTACTATGGCTACACCTTC
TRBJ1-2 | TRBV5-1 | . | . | CASSGHLPTNYGYTF | TGCGCCAGCAGCGGTCACCTACCCACTAACTATGGCTACACCTTC
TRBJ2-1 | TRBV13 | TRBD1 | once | CASSPDRGGSYNEQFF | TGTGCCAGCAGCCCGGACAGGGGGGGCTCCTACAATGAGCAGTTCTTC
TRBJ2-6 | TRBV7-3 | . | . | CASSLRTVSGANVLTF | TGTGCCAGCAGCTTAAGGACAGTCTCTGGGGCCAACGTCCTGACTTTC
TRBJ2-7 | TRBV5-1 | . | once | CASSLASKNDYEQYF | TGCGCCAGCAGCTTGGCGTCTAAAAACGACTACGAGCAGTACTTC
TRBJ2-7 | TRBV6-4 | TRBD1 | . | CASRGNRGPGLSPYEQYF | TGTGCCAGCAGGGGTAACAGGGGGCCCGGGTTGAGCCCCTACGAGCAGTACTTC
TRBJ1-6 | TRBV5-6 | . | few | CASSVERIGPLHF | TGTGCCAGCAGCGTAGAGCGGATTGGACCCCTCCACTTT
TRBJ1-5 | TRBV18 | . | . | CASAGTEARPQHF | TGTGCCAGCGCGGGGACGGAGGCAAGGCCCCAGCATTTT
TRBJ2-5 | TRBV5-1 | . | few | CASSLWGLETQYF | TGCGCCAGCAGTTTGTGGGGGCTGGAGACCCAGTACTTC
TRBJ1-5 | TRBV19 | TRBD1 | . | CASREQGFGPQHF | TGTGCCAGTAGGGAACAGGGGTTCGGCCCCCAGCATTTT
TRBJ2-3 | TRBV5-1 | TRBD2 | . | CASSLLFSGVRPSTDTQYF | TGCGCCAGCAGCTTGTTGTTTAGCGGGGTGCGCCCTAGCACAGATACGCAGTATTTT
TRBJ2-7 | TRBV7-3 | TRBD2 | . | CASSLGTGGFNEQYF | TGTGCCAGCAGCTTGGGAACGGGAGGGTTCAACGAGCAGTACTTC
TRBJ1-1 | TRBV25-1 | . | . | CASRRVGNTEAFF | TGTGCCAGCAGGCGAGTGGGGAACACTGAAGCTTTCTTT
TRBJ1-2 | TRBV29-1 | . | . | CSVEAANSRHGYTF | TGCAGCGTTGAGGCAGCCAATTCCAGGCATGGCTACACCTTC
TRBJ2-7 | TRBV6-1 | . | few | CASSVEGGSYEQYF | TGTGCCAGCAGTGTGGAGGGGGGTTCTTACGAGCAGTACTTC